This record concerns one TCR beta chain sequence. Its cognate antigen has yet to be identified. No base qualities exist here, and no much larger clone lies one base off it. The germline V gene encodes CDR1 MNHEY and CDR2 SVGAGI. V is shortened by 5 bases, J by 5 bases, and the region joining them spans 19 bases. The cysteine opens and the phenylalanine closes a CDR3 of 15 amino acids. Solely the CDR3 DNA is kept, with 45 bases framed from the first base. The entry originates in a study of cytomegalovirus exposure and HLA in healthy donors (dated by TCRdb to between 2016 and 2019). About the full investigation: An earlier analysis of some 500 of the donors reported about 290 Gb of sequence data and 117 million unique TCR beta sequences from about 200 million T cells. A later genetic analysis took genome-wide SNP genotypes for about 65% of the 666 donors and used that subset as a discovery cohort. To predict cytomegalovirus infection status, the study combined high-throughput TCR immunosequencing, statistical association of individual TCRs with disease status, and machine learning. Roughly 300 gigabases of sequencing data and approximately 91 million unique TCR sequences made up an early release that covered 500 to 650 HLA-typed donors. To decide whether each TCR beta V gene segment behaved as functional or pseudogenic, an earlier analysis of 587 of the donors relied on high-throughput TCR beta sequencing. Class I and class II HLA loci were covered by the typing at four-digit resolution. Every discovery cohort repertoire had been produced on one sequencing platform. Donor age, sex, ethnicity and CMV serostatus were compiled alongside the repertoire data. A separate validation cohort of about 110 different subjects was used in addition to the roughly 720-subject first cohort. The later analysis used no new phenotypic data to find candidate immune exposures, relying instead on TCR beta sequences and their occurrence across donors. Across around 400 genotyped donors of the cohort, an average of approximately 220,000 unique TCR beta nucleotide sequences per donor were sequenced, and around 20% of those sequences were non-productive. The study profiled the T cell repertoires of 550 to 700 subjects by immunosequencing and related them to cytomegalovirus serostatus. In a later analysis, previously published TCR beta repertoires from some 640 donors were re-analyzed and high-resolution HLA genotyping was added so that TCR occurrence patterns could be studied. Typing coverage differed by locus: A, B, C, DRB1 and DQB1 were typed in about 620-630 donors, DQA1 in around 500, DPA1 in around 580, and DPB1 in roughly 450. The study was designed to test whether signatures of past pathogen exposure could be identified by cataloging public T cell receptors. The genetic ancestry cluster associated with self-reported Caucasian donors included 65% to 90% of the 398 genotyped donors. Several DR-DQ haplotypes were treated as single units for association and clustering because of strong linkage in the cohort. Results the study describes overall, beyond this receptor: Assigning TCR associations to individual alleles was difficult when HLA alleles, especially DR and DQ, strongly co-occurred. Presence/absence analyses assumed roughly uniform sequencing depth across donors, an assumption that may not hold. A further reported finding was that TCR beta sequences accurately predicted the HLA-A and HLA-B alleles for most subjects in the first cohort. The classifier was reported to diagnose cytomegalovirus status with high specificity and sensitivity in both the original cohort and the validation cohort. The earlier analysis of approximately 560 of the donors excluded over 15 rarely observed V segments, including chromosome 9 orphons, because counts were too low. V-gene and J-gene trimming of TCR beta chains was associated with a missense DCLRE1C variant in a later genetic analysis, and the association was replicated in an independent cohort. A cluster of highly shared sequence variants was judged likely to represent a technical artifact of the sequencing pipeline. A later analysis found that TCR association rates varied across HLA loci, with DRB1 alleles showing the most associated TCRs and HLA-C alleles the fewest. A later analysis found that HLA-associated TCR beta chains were more clonally expanded and had lower generation probabilities than equally common non-associated chains. In a later analysis, several top co-occurrence clusters were reported to appear linked to parvovirus B19, influenza, CMV and Epstein-Barr virus. The study gave a list of 150 to 200 TCR beta chains associated with cytomegalovirus. In a later analysis, around 15,000 TCR beta sequences were associated with specific HLA alleles at a false discovery rate of 0.05. Because HLA typing was unavailable for some donors at each locus, only the typed subset was used in association tests. In vitro tests confirmed that a few of the cytomegalovirus-associated TCR beta chains recognize cytomegalovirus antigens. Across donors, most TCR sequences were observed very rarely, whereas some public TCRs were present in many individuals. In an earlier analysis of around 600 of the donors, most TCR beta V segments appeared in productive rearrangements about 87% or about 30% of the time, broadly matching IMGT annotations. In a later analysis, most CMV-associated TCR beta chains were found to appear HLA-restricted, with HLA associations seemingly driven largely by CMV exposure. Some IMGT-functional V segments, including TRBV6-2 and TRBV6-3, could not be distinguished by the 87-base-pair reads and were therefore excluded. The only immune exposure information available for the cohort was CMV serostatus. It was suggested by the authors that the approach could potentially be generalized to other disease states and immunological phenotypes. A later genetic analysis reported fewer N-insertions in productive TCRs among donors in an Asian-associated ancestry cluster than the roughly 650-donor mean. This cohort had only TCR beta chains sequenced, and the lack of alpha or paired-chain data limited which features could be detected. Correlated functional status among segregating V segments might reflect linkage disequilibrium, but an unknown experimental factor could not be ruled out.

The cohort was made up of under 800 healthy bone marrow donors. Cohort members were all nominally healthy when sampled, although unrecorded immune exposures were likely present. The donor tested CMV seropositive and was one of the 289 seropositive cohort members. Every donor gave a peripheral blood sample, and the peripheral blood mononuclear cells from that sample were used for TCR beta sequencing. The Qiagen DNeasy Blood Extraction Kit was used to extract genomic DNA from the blood cell samples. The library was produced with the immunoSEQ multiplex PCR assay. The multiplex PCR relied on a mix of 60 forward primers for TCR Vbeta segments and 13 reverse primers for TCR Jbeta segments. Amplification of the CDR3 region of rearranged TCR beta genes was performed with a multiplex PCR assay on genomic DNA. The amplified TCR beta libraries were sequenced on the Illumina HiSeq System as 87-base-pair reads. Turning to the authors' computational methods: A later analysis counted 65 million to 90 million unique TCR beta chains across the roughly 700 repertoires, and roughly 11 million of these chains were shared by at least two donors. A nearest-neighbor algorithm error-corrected the raw reads and collapsed the reads into unique sequences, merging closely related sequences to remove PCR and sequencing errors. Alignment of CDR3 sequences to IMGT reference sequences was used to assign V, D and J gene segments. For a sequence to be retained, a match of at least six nucleotides was required to both a V gene segment and a J gene segment. A rearrangement counted as productive if the CDR3 had no stop codons and remained in frame with V and J, and every other rearrangement counted as non-productive. Following IMGT convention, CDR3 was defined as the stretch from the second conserved V-encoded cysteine up to the conserved J-encoded phenylalanine. The earlier analysis of about 500 of the donors excluded sequences that lacked an unambiguous match to a single V gene segment. In an earlier analysis of approximately 550 of the donors, V segments were called functional above 56.7% productive rearrangements and were called segregating when the between-donor standard deviation exceeded 5%. To diagnose cytomegalovirus status from the catalog of TCR beta chain sequences, a statistical classification framework was built. In a later analysis, V and J genes were assigned by comparing TCR nucleotide sequences against IMGT/GENE-DB human TR gene sequences. The TCRdist pipeline was used in a later analysis to assign CDR3 sequences and most-parsimonious VDJ recombination scenarios. In a later analysis, each TCR beta chain was defined by its CDR3 amino acid sequence together with its V-gene family, and reads without a unique V-gene family were excluded. To address suspected cross-contamination and a sequencing artifact, a later analysis removed 592 highly shared, low-generation-probability nucleotide sequences. For each public chain, a later analysis derived a clonal expansion index from normalized ranks of inferred template counts within each repertoire. In a later analysis, generation probabilities were computed using a VDJ recombination model fitted to out-of-frame rearrangements, and the results were checked against IGoR. A later analysis scored TCR-TCR, TCR-HLA and TCR-CMV co-occurrence with hypergeometric tests, applying a repertoire-size bias correction to TCR pairs. To estimate false discovery rates, a later analysis permuted the HLA or CMV assignments 20 times. A later analysis grouped co-occurring TCRs with DBSCAN, adding TCRdist sequence similarity when clustering within HLA-allele-positive subsets. Repertoires with fewer than 30,000 or more than 120,000 public chains, plus five repertoires with anomalous nucleotide sharing, were excluded from co-occurrence clustering. TCRdb retrieved this table from immuneACCESS and kept in-frame rearrangements only. Not all clones are present; in checked studies, unresolved V genes account for under half, and no reason is known for the remainder. That table gives V, J and clone size, and the DNA gave D and trimming. The sample yields about 130,000 clones; under 85% were counted once. The leading ten clones occupy around 13% of the sample.

The specimen sequenced was PBMCs. The V gene is TRBV6-5 and the J gene is TRBJ2-7; a tentative D call is TRBD1 (5 bases match). This TCR came from a middle-aged woman in good health and CMV-seropositive. The encoded CDR3 is CASSRSIQGTNEQYF. The DNA sequence reads TGTGCCAGCAGTCGATCAATCCAGGGTACAAACGAGCAGTACTTC.